The 4 T cell receptor beta chains below come from one sample, sequenced in a study of CD8+CD57+ T cells in acquired aplastic anemia. TCR beta VDJ combinations and CDR3 sequences were profiled from genomic DNA. MiXCR, applied by TCRdb to the reads, yields one record per CDR3 protein. The repertoire has 90,000 to 120,000 distinct CDR3 sequences, 51% of them found once; the top ten carry approximately 32%. The sample comprised sorted CD4+, CD8+, or CD8+CD57+ T cells (not recorded which) from PBMCs. These receptors all stem from a human donor in good health, serving as a control.

Ten or more counts support this clonotype. The chain joins TRBV25-1 to TRBJ2-7; TRBD1 agrees at 8 bases. Trimming took 4 bases from V and 4 from J; bases not matched to a gene: 0. The CDR3 length is 12 residues. Germline-derived CDR1 and CDR2 are MGHDK and SYGVNS. The CDR3 region is CASSGQGYEQYF. In DNA form, the CDR3 reads TGTGCCAGCAGTGGACAGGGGTACGAGCAGTACTTC.

V usage is TRBV29-1 and J usage is TRBJ2-5; TRBD2 matches 8 bases. This CDR3 is 16 amino acids long. Germline CDR1 and CDR2: SQVTM and ANQGSEA. Trimming took 4 bases from V and 2 from J; bases not matched to a gene: 12. Here the CDR3 DNA reads TGCAGCGTTGTCGGGCCGCGGGGGGCTATACAAGAGACCCAGTACTTC. Residues: CSVVGPRGAIQETQYF.

This clonotype came up many times. V gene TRBV6-1 combines with J gene TRBJ2-3; D uncertain. The CDR3 contains 15 residues. V gave up 3 bases and J gave up 2 bases, with 12 bases separating them. In germline, CDR1 is MNHNS, CDR2 SASEGT. This CDR3 reads CASSDPGPNTDTQYF. The CDR3 DNA reads TGTGCCAGCAGTGATCCCGGGCCTAACACAGATACGCAGTATTTT.

The table lists this clonotype with many counts. The chain recombines TRBV6-5 with TRBJ2-7; D may be TRBD2 (6 bases). CDR3 length: 17 residues. The ends were cut back, 6 bases at V and 1 base at J, with 22 bases in the middle. The germline gives CDR1 MNHEY, CDR2 SVGAGI. Here the CDR3 reads CASSAESPGDGSYEQYF. DNA for the CDR3: TGTGCCAGCAGCGCCGAGAGCCCGGGGGACGGATCCTACGAGCAGTACTTC.